The 27 T cell receptor beta chains listed next were all sequenced from one sample in a study of T cell repertoires in cytomegalovirus infection. TCRdb itself ran the reads through MiXCR, one entry per CDR3 protein. The sample has 200,000 to 300,000 distinct CDR3 sequences, approximately 9% seen once. Input material: PBMCs. These receptors originate from a human donor in good health (CMV status not recorded). Some clones in this sample may be carry-over from other donors' samples.

The V gene is TRBV5-1, the J gene TRBJ2-2; no definite D call. The ends were cut back, 4 bases at V and 1 base at J, with 11 bases in the middle. CDR1 SGHRS and CDR2 YFSETQ come from the germline V gene. The CDR3 is 15 residues long. The CDR3 region is CASSGMEGNTGELFF. The CDR3 DNA reads as TGCGCCAGCAGCGGTATGGAAGGGAACACCGGGGAGCTGTTTTTT.

This clonotype was picked up many times. The chain is built from TRBV28 and TRBJ2-1; either TRBD1 or TRBD2 may fit D (5 bases each). Between the trimmed V and J ends, which lost 5 bases and 9 bases, there was a span of 14 bases. CDR1 and CDR2 from the germline V gene are MDHEN and SYDVKM. The CDR3 contains 13 residues. Here the CDR3 DNA reads TGTGCCAGCAGTCCCCCGGGACGGGGTGAGCAGTTCTTC. Translated, it gives CASSPPGRGEQFF.

This clonotype was counted ten times or more. The V and J genes are TRBV7-2 and TRBJ1-1, with D possibly matching TRBD1 (5 bases). This CDR3 region has 14 residues. CDR1 is SGHTA and CDR2 is FQGNSA in the germline V gene. Trimming pared 5 bases from V and 0 bases from J, leaving 10 bases between. As DNA, the CDR3 is TGTGCCAGCAGCCACGGGGGGATGAACACTGAAGCTTTCTTT. This translates into CASSHGGMNTEAFF.

As concerns this clonotype: This could be a read error, since a much larger clone is one nucleotide away. This sequence joins TRBV12-3 or TRBV12-4 and TRBJ2-3, with TRBD2 matching over 7 bases. CDR3 size: 14 residues. CDR3 bases: TGTGCCAGCAGTTCCCCCAGGACTAGTTCCACAATCGGCTTT. Protein sequence: CASSSPRTSSTIGF.

This clonotype was counted only a few times. The chain has TRBV6-2 or TRBV6-3 and TRBJ1-1; D is uncertain. CDR3 length: 12 residues. Germline CDR1 and CDR2: MNHEY and SVGEGT. Trimming cost V 5 bases and J 2 bases, with 6 bases left between them. CDR3 DNA: TGTGCCAGCAGTGACTTTAACACTGAAGCTTTCTTT. Protein sequence: CASSDFNTEAFF.

This clonotype was observed at least ten times. This chain joins TRBV7-2 and TRBJ2-1; tentative D call: TRBD1 (6 bases). CDR3 length: 19 residues. The V end was cut by 2 bases, the J end by 0 bases, with 20 bases between. Germline V gene data show CDR1 as SGHTA and CDR2 as FQGNSA. The CDR3 nucleotides are TGTGCCAGCAGCTTACTCAAAGCAGGACAGTTAAGCTCCTACAATGAGCAGTTCTTC. Translating it yields CASSLLKAGQLSSYNEQFF. Full variable domain (rest looked up from reference TRBV7-2 and TRBJ2-1): GAGVSQSPSNKVTEKGKDVELRCDPISGHTALYWYRQSLGQGLEFLIYFQGNSAPDKSGLPSDRFSAERTGGSVSTLTIQRTQQEDSAVYLCASSLLKAGQLSSYNEQFFGPGTRLTVL.

There are a few counts of this clonotype. V is TRBV28 and J is TRBJ1-6; unclear D gene. The length of the CDR3 is 15 residues. Trimming pared 3 bases from V and 2 bases from J, leaving 8 bases between. Germline assignment: CDR1 MDHEN and CDR2 SYDVKM. The CDR3 loop reads CASSFGSAYNSPLHF. The CDR3 DNA sequence: TGTGCCAGCAGTTTCGGGAGCGCCTATAATTCACCCCTCCACTTT. Looking up the rest from reference TRBV28 and TRBJ1-6 gives the full variable domain: DVKVTQSSRYLVKRTGEKVFLECVQDMDHENMFWYRQDPGLGLRLIYFSYDVKMKEKGDIPEGYSVSREKKERFSLILESASTNQTSMYLCASSFGSAYNSPLHFGNGTRLTVT.

There are many counts of this clonotype. The chain joins TRBV7-2 to TRBJ2-6; D gene ambiguous. V lost 2 bases and J 4 bases, leaving 15 bases between the germline ends. This CDR3 has 17 amino acids. Germline-derived CDR1 and CDR2 are SGHTA and FQGNSA. Here the CDR3 reads CASSLSVSGSGANVLTF. The CDR3, as DNA: TGTGCCAGCAGCTTATCAGTCAGTGGATCCGGGGCCAACGTCCTGACTTTC.

This clonotype was seen ten or more times. The chain is built from TRBV7-2 and TRBJ1-5; D is unclear. CDR3 length: 14 residues. With 0 bases removed from V and 9 bases from J, the gap between germline ends came to 12 bases. CDR1 is SGHTA, CDR2 FQGNSA, per germline. The CDR3 nucleotides read TGTGCCAGCAGCTTAGCAGGGCCATCCCGGCCCCAGCATTTT. The encoded protein is CASSLAGPSRPQHF.

This rearrangement joins TRBV29-1 to TRBJ2-1; D is perhaps TRBD2 (5 bases). The germline V gene encodes CDR1 SQVTM and CDR2 ANQGSEA. This CDR3 is 14 amino acids long. The V gene lost 4 bases and the J gene lost 6 bases, with 16 bases spanning the gap. As DNA, the CDR3 is TGCAGCGTTGGGGGAGCCCGACTCGGCAATGAGCAGTTCTTC. This gives the protein CSVGGARLGNEQFF.

The chain is built from TRBV5-1 and TRBJ1-1, with TRBD1 matching 7 bases. Germline loops: CDR1 SGHRS, CDR2 YFSETQ. The CDR3 is 16 amino acids. The ends lost 6 bases at V and 3 bases at J; junction bases unmatched: 14. The CDR3 loop reads CASIPTGTGLDTEAFF. The CDR3 DNA reads as TGCGCCAGCATCCCGACAGGGACCGGCTTGGACACTGAAGCTTTCTTT. Supplemented by reference TRBV5-1 and TRBJ1-1, the full variable domain reads KAGVTQTPRYLIKTRGQQVTLSCSPISGHRSVSWYQQTPGQGLQFLFEYFSETQRNKGNFPGRFSGRQFSNSRSEMNVSTLELGDSALYLCASIPTGTGLDTEAFFGQGTRLTVV.

As concerns this clonotype: A much larger clone lies a single base off, so this may be a read error. The chain employs TRBV14 and TRBJ1-6; possible D gene TRBD1, 5 bases. This CDR3 is 15 amino acids long. Per the germline V gene, CDR1 is SGHDN and CDR2 is FVKESK. CDR3 sequence reads: CASGQGPGYYSPLHF. In nucleotides, the CDR3 is TGTGCCAGCGGCCAAGGTCCAGGGTATTATTCACCCCTCCACTTT.

There are many counts of this clonotype. This CDR3 reads CASSIAQGNIQYF. The CDR3 DNA is TGTGCCAGCAGCATCGCACAGGGGAACATTCAGTACTTC. The chain couples TRBV7-8 to TRBJ2-4; the match to TRBD1 covers 7 bases. With 5 bases clipped from V and 7 bases from J, the junction kept 5 bases outside the gene matches. CDR3 length equals 13 residues. Per germline, CDR1 SGHVS and CDR2 FQNEAQ.

This clonotype was detected ten times or more. This chain uses TRBV7-2 with TRBJ1-2; D possibly corresponds to TRBD1 (6 bases). This CDR3 is built from 14 residues. The V gene's germline CDR1 is SGHTA and CDR2 FQGNSA. V was shortened by 3 bases and J by 4 bases, with 12 bases between the two germline ends. The CDR3 sequence is CASSFTRDTYGYTF. CDR3 in DNA: TGTGCCAGCAGCTTCACCCGGGACACCTATGGCTACACCTTC.

The genes are TRBV9 and TRBJ2-7; 7 bases align to TRBD1. V dropped 0 bases and J dropped 4; count of bases not matched to a gene: 7. In germline, CDR1 is SGDLS, CDR2 YYNGEE. CDR3 size: 15 residues. The CDR3 coding sequence is TGTGCCAGCAGCGTAGGGGGACAGACGATTTACGAGCAGTACTTC. Translation: CASSVGGQTIYEQYF.

This chain connects TRBV29-1 to TRBJ1-5; D call uncertain. Germline lookup yields CDR1 SQVTM and CDR2 ANQGSEA. V was shortened by 7 bases and J by 4 bases, with 11 bases between the two germline ends. This CDR3 is 12 amino acids long. The CDR3 loop reads CSASNGNQPQHF. The DNA of the CDR3 is TGCAGCGCCTCCAACGGGAATCAGCCCCAGCATTTT.

The chain joins TRBV7-2 to TRBJ2-3; 8 bases match TRBD2. V lost 1 base, J lost 4 bases, and 13 bases stayed unmatched. This CDR3 spans 18 amino acids. Looked up from germline, CDR1 is SGHTA and CDR2 is FQGNSA. CDR3 nucleotide sequence: TGTGCCAGCAGCTTAGTGTCCCTCAGCGGGGGTAGCGCAGATACGCAGTATTTT. Its protein is CASSLVSLSGGSADTQYF.

In this sample, this clonotype turned up many times. The J gene is TRBJ1-2, the V gene TRBV7-2; a weak D match, TRBD1 (6 bases). V lost 4 bases and J lost 0, with 9 bases in between. CDR1 SGHTA and CDR2 FQGNSA come from the germline V gene. The CDR3 runs to 14 residues. CDR3 in amino acids: CASSSDSANYGYTF. The DNA of the CDR3 is TGTGCCAGCAGCTCGGACAGCGCTAACTATGGCTACACCTTC.

This clonotype was seen only a few times. The rearrangement joins TRBV5-1 to TRBJ2-6; possible D gene TRBD1, 6 bases. CDR1 SGHRS and CDR2 YFSETQ come from the germline V gene. The CDR3 runs 19 residues. V lost 0 bases, J lost 0 bases, and 16 bases lay in between. The CDR3 coding sequence is TGCGCCAGCAGCTTGGTAACCCAGGGGCAGTCCTCTGGGGCCAACGTCCTGACTTTC. Its translation: CASSLVTQGQSSGANVLTF.

This clonotype was counted ten times or more. The gene calls are TRBV7-2 and TRBJ2-7; 9 bases line up with TRBD1. V gave up 6 bases and J gave up 1 base; unmatched junction bases: 7. The CDR3 is 15 amino acids. CDR1 SGHTA and CDR2 FQGNSA come from the germline V gene. The CDR3 region is CASSFSGTGSYEQYF. CDR3 coding DNA: TGTGCCAGCAGTTTTTCCGGGACAGGGTCCTACGAGCAGTACTTC.

This clonotype was seen at least ten times. The chain couples TRBV11-2 to TRBJ2-7; D perhaps matches TRBD1 (7 bases). Germline V lookup: CDR1 SGHAT, CDR2 FQNNGV. Trimming took off 3 bases at V and 7 bases at J, with 10 bases between the two ends. The CDR3 totals 12 residues. Here the CDR3 DNA reads TGTGCCAGCAGCTTTCCAGGGGGGGAGCAGTACTTC. The encoded protein is CASSFPGGEQYF.

Many counts were recorded for this clonotype. The rearrangement uses TRBV7-2 and TRBJ2-5; D gene unclear. V lost 2 bases to trimming and J lost 1 base, with 11 bases between them. There are 15 residues in the CDR3. From germline, CDR1 is SGHTA and CDR2 FQGNSA. In nucleotides, the CDR3 is TGTGCCAGCAGCTTATCTTCCCGGATCCAAGAGACCCAGTACTTC. Amino acid sequence: CASSLSSRIQETQYF. The entire variable domain, with the rest obtained from reference TRBV7-2 and TRBJ2-5, is as follows: GAGVSQSPSNKVTEKGKDVELRCDPISGHTALYWYRQSLGQGLEFLIYFQGNSAPDKSGLPSDRFSAERTGGSVSTLTIQRTQQEDSAVYLCASSLSSRIQETQYFGPGTRLLVL.

This clonotype occurred a few times. The chain uses TRBV29-1 and TRBJ2-1; D unclear. V lost 4 bases, J lost 8 bases, and 3 bases lay in between. CDR3 length: 9 amino acids. Germline CDR1 is SQVTM and CDR2 is ANQGSEA. The CDR3 sequence is CSVGDEQFF. Here the CDR3 DNA reads TGCAGCGTTGGAGATGAGCAGTTCTTC.

This clonotype was recorded many times. V and J are TRBV20-1 and TRBJ2-7; a possible D gene is TRBD2 (6 bases). The CDR3 length is 13 residues. In germline, CDR1 is DFQATT, CDR2 SNEGSKA (reference sequence). V was clipped by 1 base and J by 4 bases, with 11 bases between them. DNA of the CDR3: TGCAGTGCTAGAGGTGAGGGAGGATACGAGCAGTACTTC. It encodes CSARGEGGYEQYF.

There are many counts of this clonotype. The chain has TRBV7-2 and TRBJ1-1; maybe TRBD1 (6 bases). The CDR3 covers 11 residues. CDR1 is SGHTA, CDR2 FQGNSA, per germline. V dropped 6 bases and J dropped 8 bases, with 10 bases sitting between them. CDR3 in amino acids: CASSSGTEAFF. The CDR3 DNA reads as TGTGCCAGCAGTTCCGGGACAGAAGCTTTCTTT.

This clonotype was seen more than once but under ten times. The chain employs TRBV9 and TRBJ2-7, with 15 bases matching TRBD2. From germline, CDR1 is SGDLS and CDR2 YYNGEE. Germline trimming cut 4 bases from V and 3 bases from J; bases unmatched to any gene: 11. The CDR3 runs 18 residues. This CDR3 is CASSFGLAGGENYYEQYF. CDR3 sequence (DNA): TGTGCCAGCAGCTTTGGACTAGCGGGGGGGGAGAATTACTACGAGCAGTACTTC.

Many counts were recorded for this clonotype. This chain uses TRBV7-2 with TRBJ2-5; 12 positions match TRBD2. The CDR3 extends over 17 amino acids. V lost 5 bases, J lost 5 bases, and 12 bases stayed unmatched. Germline assignment: CDR1 SGHTA and CDR2 FQGNSA. The CDR3 DNA follows: TGTGCCAGCAGCCGTGTAAGACTAGCGGGGGTTGGGGAGACCCAGTACTTC. This gives the protein CASSRVRLAGVGETQYF.